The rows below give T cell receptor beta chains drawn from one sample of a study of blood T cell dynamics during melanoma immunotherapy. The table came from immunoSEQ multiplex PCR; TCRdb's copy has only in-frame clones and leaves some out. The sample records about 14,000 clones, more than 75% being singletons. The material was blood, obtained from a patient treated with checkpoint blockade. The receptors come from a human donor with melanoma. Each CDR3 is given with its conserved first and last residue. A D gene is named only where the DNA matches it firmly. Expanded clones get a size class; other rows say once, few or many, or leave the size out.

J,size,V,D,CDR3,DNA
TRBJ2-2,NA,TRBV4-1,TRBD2,CASSQDRGGALVGELFF,TGCGCCAGCAGCCAAGACCGCGGGGGGGCCTTGGTCGGGGAGCTGTTTTTT
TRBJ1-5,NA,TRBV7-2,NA,CASSQGRGNQPQHF,TGTGCCAGCAGTCAGGGACGGGGTAATCAGCCCCAGCATTTT
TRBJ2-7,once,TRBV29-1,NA,CSVWPLGSSEQYF,TGCAGCGTTTGGCCTTTGGGCTCGAGCGAGCAGTACTTC
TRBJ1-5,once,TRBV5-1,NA,CASSLAGDQPQHF,TGCGCCAGCAGCTTGGCTGGCGATCAGCCCCAGCATTTT
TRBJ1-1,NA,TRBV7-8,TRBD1,CASRPGQQNTEAFF,TGTGCCAGCAGGCCGGGACAGCAGAACACTGAAGCTTTCTTT
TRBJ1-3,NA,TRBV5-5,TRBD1,CASSAQTGAGNTIYF,TGTGCCAGCAGCGCCCAGACAGGGGCTGGAAACACCATATATTTT
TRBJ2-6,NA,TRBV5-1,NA,CASSLAGPHSGANVLTF,TGCGCCAGCAGCTTGGCGGGACCGCACTCTGGGGCCAACGTCCTGACTTTC
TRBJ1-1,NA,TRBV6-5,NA,CASRIQGRRTEAFF,TGTGCCAGCAGAATACAGGGTCGGAGAACTGAAGCTTTCTTT
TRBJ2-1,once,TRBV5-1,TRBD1,CASSPDRLGGEQFF,TGCGCCAGCAGCCCGGACAGGTTGGGCGGTGAGCAGTTCTTC
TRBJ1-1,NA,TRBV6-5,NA,CASSPFGQKAFF,TGTGCCAGCAGTCCCTTCGGCCAGAAAGCTTTCTTT
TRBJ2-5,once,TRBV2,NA,CASSERLEDKTQYF,TGTGCCAGCAGTGAACGACTAGAGGACAAGACCCAGTACTTC
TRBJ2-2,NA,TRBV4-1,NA,CASRKSFNSETGELFF,TGCGCCAGCAGAAAGTCCTTCAATAGCGAGACCGGGGAGCTGTTTTTT
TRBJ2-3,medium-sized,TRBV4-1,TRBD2,CASSERGASTDTQYF,TGCGCCAGCAGCGAGCGGGGGGCCAGCACAGATACGCAGTATTTT
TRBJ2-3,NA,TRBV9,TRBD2,CASSVEGAGGFTQYF,TGTGCCAGCAGCGTAGAAGGAGCGGGGGGCTTTACGCAGTATTTT
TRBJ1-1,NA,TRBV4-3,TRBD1,CASSQGGQGRGGTEAFF,TGCGCCAGCAGCCAAGGGGGACAGGGGCGGGGGGGCACTGAAGCTTTCTTT
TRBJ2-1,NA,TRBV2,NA,CASSEALLGSKEQFF,TGTGCCAGCAGTGAAGCGCTTCTGGGGAGTAAAGAGCAGTTCTTC
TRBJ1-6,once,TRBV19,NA,CASSETWGENSPLHF,TGTGCCAGTAGCGAGACATGGGGGGAGAATTCACCCCTCCACTTT
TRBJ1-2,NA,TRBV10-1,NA,CASSERSGGGYGYTF,TGCGCCAGCAGTGAGAGATCCGGGGGAGGCTATGGCTACACCTTC
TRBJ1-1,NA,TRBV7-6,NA,CASSLGRAREGTEAFF,TGTGCCAGCAGCTTAGGCCGAGCCAGGGAAGGGACTGAAGCTTTCTTT
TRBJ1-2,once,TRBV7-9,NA,CASSPETVNYGYTF,TGTGCCAGCAGCCCAGAGACAGTTAACTATGGCTACACCTTC
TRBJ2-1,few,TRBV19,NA,CASSIRVSTGHNEQFF,TGTGCCAGTAGTATAAGAGTATCCACGGGGCACAATGAGCAGTTCTTC
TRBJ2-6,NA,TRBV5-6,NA,CASSFQGSGANVLTF,TGTGCCAGCAGCTTTCAGGGGTCTGGGGCCAACGTCCTGACTTTC
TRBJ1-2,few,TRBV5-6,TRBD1,CASSLAGTGNYGYTF,TGTGCCAGCAGCTTGGCGGGGACAGGGAACTATGGCTACACCTTC
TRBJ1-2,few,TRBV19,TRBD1,CASTMTGGAGGYTF,TGTGCCAGTACTATGACAGGGGGCGCCGGTGGCTACACCTTC
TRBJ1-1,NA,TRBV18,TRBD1,CASSLGQMNTEAFF,TGTGCCAGCTCACTGGGACAGATGAACACTGAAGCTTTCTTT
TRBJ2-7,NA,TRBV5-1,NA,CASSLPGYEQYF,TGCGCCAGCAGCTTGCCCGGATACGAGCAGTACTTC
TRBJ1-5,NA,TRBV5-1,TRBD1,CASSLEGTDQPQHF,TGCGCCAGCAGCTTGGAGGGGACAGATCAGCCCCAGCATTTT
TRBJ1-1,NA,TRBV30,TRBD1,CARGTATEAFF,TGTGCCAGGGGGACAGCCACTGAAGCTTTCTTT
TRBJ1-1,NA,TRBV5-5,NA,CASSLAGRNTEAFF,TGTGCCAGCAGCTTGGCTGGCAGGAACACTGAAGCTTTCTTT
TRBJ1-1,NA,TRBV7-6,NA,CASRAGVSTEAFF,TGTGCCAGCAGGGCAGGGGTGAGCACTGAAGCTTTCTTT
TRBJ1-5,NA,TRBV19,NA,CASSIARDTNQPQHF,TGTGCCAGTAGTATAGCCCGGGACACAAATCAGCCCCAGCATTTT
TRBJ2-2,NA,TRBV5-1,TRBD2,CASSLSGGRTTGELFF,TGCGCCAGCAGCCTGAGCGGGGGTCGAACAACCGGGGAGCTGTTTTTT
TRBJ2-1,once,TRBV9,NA,CASSARDGTTFF,TGTGCCAGCAGCGCGAGAGACGGGACAACGTTCTTC
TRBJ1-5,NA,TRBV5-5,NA,CASSLGNGNQPQHF,TGTGCCAGCAGCTTGGGAAATGGCAATCAGCCCCAGCATTTT
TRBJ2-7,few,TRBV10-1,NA,CASTEGGGLFYEQYF,TGCGCCAGCACCGAAGGGGGGGGGCTCTTCTACGAGCAGTACTTC
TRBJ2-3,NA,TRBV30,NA,CAWNSLGITDTQYF,TGTGCCTGGAACTCGCTAGGGATTACAGATACGCAGTATTTT
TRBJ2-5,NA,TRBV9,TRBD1,CASSRGQGQETQYF,TGTGCCAGCAGCCGCGGACAGGGGCAAGAGACCCAGTACTTC
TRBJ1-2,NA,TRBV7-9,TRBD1,CASNIQGADGYTF,TGTGCCAGCAACATACAGGGGGCGGATGGCTACACCTTC
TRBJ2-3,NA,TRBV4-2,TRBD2,CASSQGLAGGSSTDTQYF,TGTGCCAGCAGCCAAGGGCTAGCGGGGGGTTCTAGCACAGATACGCAGTATTTT
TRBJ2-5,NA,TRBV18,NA,CASSPAIQETQYF,TGTGCCAGCTCACCGGCTATTCAAGAGACCCAGTACTTC
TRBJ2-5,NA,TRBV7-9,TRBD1,CASSPGTAPETQYF,TGTGCCAGCAGCCCCGGGACAGCTCCTGAGACCCAGTACTTC
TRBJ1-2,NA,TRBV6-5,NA,CASKGDATNYGYTF,TGTGCCAGCAAGGGCGACGCAACTAACTATGGCTACACCTTC
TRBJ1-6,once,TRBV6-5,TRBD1,CASRQDRGYGSPLHF,TGTGCCAGCAGACAGGACAGGGGGTACGGTTCACCCCTCCACTTT
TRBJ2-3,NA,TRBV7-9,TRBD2,CASSLYSAGGAADTQYF,TGTGCCAGCAGCCTTTATTCAGCGGGGGGAGCGGCAGATACGCAGTATTTT